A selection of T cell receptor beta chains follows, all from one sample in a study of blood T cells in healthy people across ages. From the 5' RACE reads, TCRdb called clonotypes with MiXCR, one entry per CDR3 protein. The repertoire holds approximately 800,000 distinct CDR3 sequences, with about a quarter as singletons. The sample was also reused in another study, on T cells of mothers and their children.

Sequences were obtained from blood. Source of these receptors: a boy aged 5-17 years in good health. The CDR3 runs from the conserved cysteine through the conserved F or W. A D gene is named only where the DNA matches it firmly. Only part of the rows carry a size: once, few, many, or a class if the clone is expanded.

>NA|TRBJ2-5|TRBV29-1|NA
CSVDNNNQETQYF
TGCAGCGTTGACAACAACAACCAAGAGACCCAGTACTTC
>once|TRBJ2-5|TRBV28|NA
CASSFTSLGTRETQYF
TGTGCCAGCAGTTTTACGTCTTTGGGGACAAGAGAGACCCAGTACTTC
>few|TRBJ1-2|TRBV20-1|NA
CSAGTGTRGDGYTF
TGCAGTGCTGGTACAGGGACGAGGGGTGATGGCTACACCTTC
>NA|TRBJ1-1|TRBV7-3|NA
CASSRSQDPNTEAFF
TGTGCCAGCAGTCGTTCTCAGGACCCGAACACTGAAGCTTTCTTT
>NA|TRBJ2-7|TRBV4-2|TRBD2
CASSRGLAATYEQYF
TGTGCCAGCAGCCGTGGACTAGCGGCAACCTACGAGCAGTACTTC
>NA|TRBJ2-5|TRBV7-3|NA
CASSPGTVGHETQYF
TGTGCCAGCAGCCCCGGGACTGTGGGACACGAGACCCAGTACTTC
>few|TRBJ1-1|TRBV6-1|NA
CASSPAGSTEAFF
TGTGCCAGCAGTCCAGCGGGGAGCACTGAAGCTTTCTTT
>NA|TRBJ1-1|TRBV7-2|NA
CASSFRRATEAFF
TGTGCCAGCAGCTTTCGGCGGGCCACTGAAGCTTTCTTT
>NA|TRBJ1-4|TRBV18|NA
CASSPPGGTEKLFF
TGTGCCAGCTCACCACCCGGCGGAACTGAAAAACTGTTTTTT
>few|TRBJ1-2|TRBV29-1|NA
CSVGMARDGYTF
TGCAGCGTTGGAATGGCCCGGGATGGCTACACCTTC
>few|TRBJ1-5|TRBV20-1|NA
CSARDGTGGSPQHF
TGCAGTGCTAGAGATGGGACGGGCGGTTCGCCCCAACATTTT
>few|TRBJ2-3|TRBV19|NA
CASSPAPAVRTDTQYF
TGTGCCAGTAGTCCCGCCCCGGCGGTCCGGACAGATACGCAGTATTTT
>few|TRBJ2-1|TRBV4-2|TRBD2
CASSPAGVDEQFF
TGTGCCAGCAGCCCAGCGGGGGTGGATGAGCAGTTCTTC
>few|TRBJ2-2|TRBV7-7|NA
CASSRGAQGNTGELFF
TGTGCCAGCAGCCGCGGAGCACAGGGGAACACCGGGGAGCTGTTTTTT
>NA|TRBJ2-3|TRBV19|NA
CASRGGEAGTDTQYF
TGTGCCAGTAGAGGTGGTGAGGCGGGTACAGATACGCAGTATTTT
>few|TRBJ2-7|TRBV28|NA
CASRSGPSYEQYF
TGTGCCAGCAGGTCGGGACCCTCCTACGAGCAGTACTTC
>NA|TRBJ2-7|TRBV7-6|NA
CASSPGQTSYGQYF
TGTGCCAGCAGCCCAGGACAGACTTCCTACGGGCAGTACTTC
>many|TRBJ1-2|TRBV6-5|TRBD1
CASRNSGTGNGYTF
TGTGCCAGCAGGAATTCCGGGACAGGGAACGGCTACACCTTC
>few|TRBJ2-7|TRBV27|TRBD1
CASRRGGAEYF
TGTGCCAGCAGAAGAGGGGGCGCCGAATACTTC
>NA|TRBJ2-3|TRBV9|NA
CASSVVPLRQQGLSSTDTQYF
TGTGCCAGCAGCGTAGTCCCATTACGCCAACAGGGACTATCTAGCACAGATACGCAGTATTTT
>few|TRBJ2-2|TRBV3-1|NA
CASSPSGTRTGELFF
TGTGCCAGCAGCCCCTCCGGGACGCGGACCGGGGAGCTGTTTTTT
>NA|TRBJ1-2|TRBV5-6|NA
CASSLDPGRFYGYTF
TGTGCCAGCAGCTTGGACCCCGGAAGATTCTATGGCTACACCTTC
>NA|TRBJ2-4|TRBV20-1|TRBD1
CSASSTGQGSTNIQYF
TGCAGTGCTAGTAGTACGGGACAGGGTAGTACGAACATTCAGTACTTC
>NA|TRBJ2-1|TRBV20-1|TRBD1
CSAKNPGTGGRPWQFF
TGCAGTGCCAAGAATCCCGGGACAGGGGGTCGTCCTTGGCAGTTCTTC
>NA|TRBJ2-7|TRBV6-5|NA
CASSYSALGSYEQYF
TGTGCCAGCAGTTACTCGGCGTTGGGCTCCTACGAGCAGTACTTC
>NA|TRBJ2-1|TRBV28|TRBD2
CASSLIPSGGQAVYEQFF
TGTGCCAGCAGTTTAATCCCTAGCGGGGGGCAGGCGGTCTATGAGCAGTTCTTC
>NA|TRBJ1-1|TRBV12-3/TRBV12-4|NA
CASSAGLGGTEAFF
TGTGCCAGCAGTGCAGGACTCGGGGGCACTGAAGCTTTCTTT
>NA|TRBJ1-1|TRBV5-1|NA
CASSLGQLEAEAFF
TGCGCCAGCAGCTTGGGACAATTGGAGGCTGAAGCTTTCTTT
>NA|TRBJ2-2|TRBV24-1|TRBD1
CATSEATGGYTGELFF
TGTGCCACCAGTGAAGCGACAGGGGGTTACACCGGGGAGCTGTTTTTT
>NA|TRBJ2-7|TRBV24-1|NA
CATSDQDSYEQYF
TGTGCCACCAGTGATCAGGACAGTTACGAGCAGTACTTC
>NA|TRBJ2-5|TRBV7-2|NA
CASSWRLQETQYF
TGTGCCAGCAGCTGGCGGCTCCAAGAGACCCAGTACTTC
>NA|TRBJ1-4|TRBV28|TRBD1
CASTPGGNGEKLFF
TGTGCCAGCACCCCAGGGGGAAACGGTGAAAAACTGTTTTTT
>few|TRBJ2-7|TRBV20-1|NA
CSADAGPGGYEQYF
TGCAGTGCCGACGCTGGGCCTGGGGGGTACGAGCAGTACTTC
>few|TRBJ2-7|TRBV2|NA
CASKDQGNYEQYF
TGTGCCAGCAAGGACCAGGGTAATTACGAGCAGTACTTC
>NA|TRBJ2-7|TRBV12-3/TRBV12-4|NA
CASSPGHPYEQYF
TGTGCCAGCAGTCCGGGACACCCCTACGAGCAGTACTTC
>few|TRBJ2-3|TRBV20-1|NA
CSAGDGTIIDTQYF
TGCAGTGCTGGCGACGGGACAATTATAGATACGCAGTATTTT
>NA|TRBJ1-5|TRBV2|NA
CTSSVGQWGNQPQHF
TGTACCAGCAGTGTCGGTCAATGGGGCAATCAGCCCCAGCATTTT
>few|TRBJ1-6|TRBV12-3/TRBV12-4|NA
CASRTGGSPLHF
TGTGCCAGCAGGACAGGCGGTTCACCCCTCCACTTT
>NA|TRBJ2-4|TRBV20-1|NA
CSAREMKLAKNIQYF
TGCAGTGCTAGAGAAATGAAGCTAGCCAAAAACATTCAGTACTTC
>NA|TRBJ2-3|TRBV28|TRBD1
CASSSGLGLGTGSTDTQYF
TGTGCCAGCAGTTCCGGGCTAGGCCTCGGGACAGGTAGCACAGATACGCAGTATTTT
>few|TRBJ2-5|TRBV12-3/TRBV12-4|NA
CASRAGRETQYF
TGTGCCAGCAGGGCCGGGAGAGAGACCCAGTACTTC
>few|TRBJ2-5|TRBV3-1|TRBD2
CASSDPGLAFAETQYF
TGTGCCAGCAGCGACCCGGGACTAGCGTTCGCAGAGACCCAGTACTTC
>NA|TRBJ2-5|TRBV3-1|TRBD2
CASSQVWASGGPYQETQYF
TGTGCCAGCAGCCAAGTCTGGGCTAGCGGGGGGCCTTACCAAGAGACCCAGTACTTC
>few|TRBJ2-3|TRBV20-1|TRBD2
CSVKRGGRTDTQYF
TGCAGTGTTAAGCGGGGGGGCCGCACAGATACGCAGTATTTT
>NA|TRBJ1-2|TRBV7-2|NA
CASSLRGTPAYGYTF
TGTGCCAGCAGCTTAAGGGGCACTCCTGCGTATGGCTACACCTTC
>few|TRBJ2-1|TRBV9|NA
CASSVGPYSSYNEQFF
TGTGCCAGCAGCGTAGGGCCTTATAGCTCCTACAATGAGCAGTTCTTC